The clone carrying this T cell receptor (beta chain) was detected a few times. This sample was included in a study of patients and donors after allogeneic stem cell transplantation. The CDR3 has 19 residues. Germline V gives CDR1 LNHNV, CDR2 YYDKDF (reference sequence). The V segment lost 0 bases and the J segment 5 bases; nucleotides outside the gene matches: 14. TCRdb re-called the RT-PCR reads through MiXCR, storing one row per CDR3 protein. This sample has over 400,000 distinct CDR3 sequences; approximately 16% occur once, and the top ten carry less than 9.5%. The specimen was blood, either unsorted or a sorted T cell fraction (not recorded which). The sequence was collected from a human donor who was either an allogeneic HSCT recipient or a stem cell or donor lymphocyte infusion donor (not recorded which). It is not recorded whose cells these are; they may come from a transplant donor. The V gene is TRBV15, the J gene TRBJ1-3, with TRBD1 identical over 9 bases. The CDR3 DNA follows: TGTGCCACCAGCAGAGAGGGGACAGGGCCGGGGACCCGCCGAAACACCATATATTTT. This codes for CATSREGTGPGTRRNTIYF.